This TCR beta chain was sequenced in a study of T cell responses to AZD1222 COVID-19 vaccine. Study-level results: White British people made up most donors, females outnumbered males, and clonal diversity was possibly underestimated. Repertoires were obtained solely post-peak T cell response. Spike was spanned by vaccine-associated CD4 TCRs, which were dominant at 160-218 and 743-854.

The assay was immunoSEQ multiplex PCR, and TCRdb's table has in-frame clones only and misses some. The sample has fewer than 130,000 clones; roughly 92% are singletons. This clone was observed once. The antigen remains unidentified. The same CDR3 also results from other DNA sequences found in this sample. CDR1 is LNHDA and CDR2 is SQIVND in the germline V gene (reference sequence). The CDR3 loop spans 13 amino acids. Trimming stripped 5 bases from V and 4 bases from J, with 11 bases between. This TCR derives from an adult in good health. The input for sequencing was peripheral blood, taken on day 0 of AZD1222 vaccination. The V call is TRBV19, the J call TRBJ1-2; D is unresolved. The CDR3 protein is CASSADGIYGYTF. DNA of the CDR3: TGTGCCAGTAGTGCGGACGGGATCTATGGCTACACCTTC.